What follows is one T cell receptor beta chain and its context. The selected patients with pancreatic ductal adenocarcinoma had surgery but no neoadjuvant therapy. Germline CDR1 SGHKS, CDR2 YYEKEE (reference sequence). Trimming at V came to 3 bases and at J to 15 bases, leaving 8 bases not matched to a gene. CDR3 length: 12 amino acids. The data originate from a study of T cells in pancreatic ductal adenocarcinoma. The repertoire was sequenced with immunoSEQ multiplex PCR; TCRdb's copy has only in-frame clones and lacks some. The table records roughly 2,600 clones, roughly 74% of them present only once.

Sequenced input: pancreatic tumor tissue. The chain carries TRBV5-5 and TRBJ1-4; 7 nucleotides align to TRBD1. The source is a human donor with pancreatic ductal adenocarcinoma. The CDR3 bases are TGTGCCAGCAGCTCGCCGACAGGGACGGTGTTTTTT. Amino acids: CASSSPTGTVFF.